The clone carrying this T cell receptor beta chain showed up just a few times. Its antigen remains unknown. This sample was taken from a study of beta chain features in type 1 diabetes. TCRB transcripts that were expressed got sequenced, as all of the isolated RNA had been reverse transcribed. The average read count of naive, central memory and regulatory T cell samples was approximately 3.5 million. Some clones are missing from TCRdb's copy, which holds only in-frame ones; the method was immunoSEQ multiplex PCR. This sample has about 740,000 clones, with 13% found just once. Germline CDR1 and CDR2: SGHVS and FNYEAQ. J gave up 6 bases and V 8 bases, and 6 bases lay outside the gene matches. The CDR3 runs 13 residues. Overall study findings and caveats: Among patients with Type 1 diabetes, TCRB CDR3s were moderately but significantly shorter in every one of the four CD4+ subsets. Sequencing the cDNA could make cells with high TCR expression show up more than they should. These data did not resolve whether HLA type affects TCRB rearrangement.

Sequencing was carried out using naive CD4+ T cells from blood. The TCR was taken from a man aged 18 to 30 with type 1 diabetes. The rearrangement joins TRBV7-6 to TRBJ1-4; 7 bases are shared with TRBD1. The CDR3, as DNA: TGTGCCAGCGGCCCGGGACAGTATGAAAAACTGTTTTTT. It codes for CASGPGQYEKLFF.